These 25 T cell receptor beta chains came from one sample sequenced in a study of shared clonotypes between healthy human individuals. TCRdb keeps only in-frame clones here, not all; method: immunoSEQ multiplex PCR. The sample lists roughly 2.2 million clones, roughly 92% seen once, with about 0.41% in the top ten. Sequenced sample: naive CD4+ T cells from PBMCs. Subset meaning: CD45RA+ positively selected. These receptors came from a man aged 18 to 29 in good health. Some clones in this sample may be carry-over from other donors' samples.

In this sample, this clone turned up a few times. This chain connects TRBV29-1 to TRBJ1-4; D ambiguous. V gave up 7 bases and J gave up 3 bases, with 12 bases separating them. Germline V CDR1 and CDR2: SQVTM, ANQGSEA. The CDR3 is 13 amino acids. CDR3 in amino acids: CSAKEVANEKLFF. For the CDR3, the DNA is TGCAGCGCTAAAGAGGTAGCTAATGAAAAACTGTTTTTT.

The V gene is TRBV28, the J gene TRBJ2-7, with a possible D match to TRBD2 (5 bases). The CDR3 spans 14 residues. The germline V gene has CDR1 MDHEN and CDR2 SYDVKM. Trimming took off 8 bases at V and 0 bases at J, with 14 bases between the two ends. This CDR3 reads CASYAGGTSYEQYF. The CDR3 nucleotides are TGTGCCAGCTATGCGGGCGGAACCTCCTACGAGCAGTACTTC.

This rearrangement joins TRBV7-2 to TRBJ2-3; 8 positions agree with TRBD2. J lost 1 base, V lost 1 base, and 7 bases had no gene match. Germline-derived CDR1 and CDR2 are SGHTA and FQGNSA. This CDR3 is 17 amino acids long. The CDR3 loop is CASSLVAAGVGTDTQYF. In DNA form, the CDR3 reads TGTGCCAGCAGCTTAGTTGCAGCGGGAGTGGGCACAGATACGCAGTATTTT. Based on the CDR3 plus reference TRBV7-2 and TRBJ2-3, the full variable domain is GAGVSQSPSNKVTEKGKDVELRCDPISGHTALYWYRQSLGQGLEFLIYFQGNSAPDKSGLPSDRFSAERTGGSVSTLTIQRTQQEDSAVYLCASSLVAAGVGTDTQYFGPGTRLTVL.

The genes are TRBV5-1 and TRBJ1-4; D is uncertain. The germline V gene has CDR1 SGHRS and CDR2 YFSETQ. The V gene lost 4 bases and the J gene lost 3 bases, with 10 bases spanning the gap. The CDR3 loop spans 14 amino acids. The CDR3 DNA reads TGCGCCAGCAGCCCGGGAGGCCCTAATGAAAAACTGTTTTTT. Translation: CASSPGGPNEKLFF.

This clone was seen only once. The chain joins TRBV5-1 to TRBJ2-6; unclear D gene. The CDR3 contains 15 residues. Deletions cut 1 base from V and 0 bases from J, with 5 bases between. Germline V lookup: CDR1 SGHRS, CDR2 YFSETQ. Written as DNA, the CDR3 is TGCGCCAGCAGCTTGCGAGTCTCTGGGGCCAACGTCCTGACTTTC. It encodes CASSLRVSGANVLTF.

This clone was counted between two and nine times. The same CDR3 is also encoded by other DNA sequences in this sample. The chain is built from TRBV28 and TRBJ2-2, with 7 bases fitting TRBD2. The V and J ends lost 3 bases and 0 bases, in that order; junction bases with no gene match: 1. The CDR3 runs 15 residues. In germline, CDR1 is MDHEN, CDR2 SYDVKM. The CDR3 region is CASSLAGANTGELFF. The CDR3 DNA reads as TGTGCCAGCAGTTTGGCGGGAGCGAACACCGGGGAGCTGTTTTTT.

The CDR3 is CASSLRAALNTGELFF. The CDR3 DNA reads as TGTGCCAGCAGCTTAAGAGCGGCTCTGAACACCGGGGAGCTGTTTTTT. This rearrangement joins TRBV7-3 to TRBJ2-2; possibly TRBD2 for D (5 bases). The CDR3 is 16 amino acids. The germline V gene has CDR1 SGHTA and CDR2 FQGTGA. Deletions cut 1 base from V and 1 base from J, with 10 bases between.

This chain links TRBV9 with TRBJ2-3; the D call may be TRBD1 or TRBD2 (5 bases each). Trimming removed 2 bases from V and 1 base from J, with 17 bases in between. This CDR3 comprises 17 residues. The germline gives CDR1 SGDLS, CDR2 YYNGEE. CDR3 sequence: CASSVRDSKGRTDTQYF. CDR3 in DNA: TGTGCCAGCAGCGTCCGAGACAGTAAGGGACGCACAGATACGCAGTATTTT.

Of note for this clone: Other nucleotide sequences in the sample specify the same CDR3. This rearrangement joins TRBV28 to TRBJ2-7; unclear D gene. The CDR3 extends over 12 amino acids. V was shortened by 3 bases and J by 2 bases, with 5 bases between the two germline ends. CDR1 is MDHEN, CDR2 SYDVKM, per germline. CDR3 sequence reads: CASSLPAYEQYF. CDR3 nucleotides: TGTGCCAGCAGTTTGCCTGCCTACGAGCAGTACTTC.

This chain uses TRBV7-8 with TRBJ2-1; TRBD2 matches 16 bases. The germline V gene encodes CDR1 SGHVS and CDR2 FQNEAQ. Germline trimming cut 5 bases from V and 0 bases from J; bases unmatched to any gene: 4. The length of the CDR3 is 18 residues. CDR3 region: CASSLGLAGGFSYNEQFF. In DNA form, the CDR3 reads TGTGCCAGCAGCCTGGGACTAGCGGGAGGGTTCTCCTACAATGAGCAGTTCTTC.

The chain recombines TRBV12-5 with TRBJ2-7, with TRBD1 matching over 7 bases. Trimming took 2 bases from V and 1 from J; bases not matched to a gene: 5. The CDR3 is 15 amino acids. CDR1 and CDR2 from the germline V gene are LGHNT and FRNRAP. CDR3 bases: TGTGCTAGTGGTTTGTTCGCAGGGGGATCCTACGAGCAGTACTTC. Residues: CASGLFAGGSYEQYF.

The chain recombines TRBV5-1 with TRBJ2-6; D is possibly TRBD2 (6 bases). Germline V lookup: CDR1 SGHRS, CDR2 YFSETQ. The CDR3 totals 15 residues. V lost 5 bases, J lost 0 bases, and 9 bases lay in between. CDR3 sequence reads: CASRGTLSGANVLTF. CDR3 bases: TGCGCCAGCAGGGGGACTCTCTCTGGGGCCAACGTCCTGACTTTC. Full variable domain (rest looked up from reference TRBV5-1 and TRBJ2-6): KAGVTQTPRYLIKTRGQQVTLSCSPISGHRSVSWYQQTPGQGLQFLFEYFSETQRNKGNFPGRFSGRQFSNSRSEMNVSTLELGDSALYLCASRGTLSGANVLTFGAGSRLTVL.

The chain couples TRBV18 to TRBJ2-3; no firm D call. Trimming shortened V by 3 bases and J by 1 base, and 8 bases separated the two germline ends. Germline-derived CDR1 and CDR2 are KGHSH and LQKENI. CDR3 length: 14 residues. The CDR3 loop is CASSPVDGTDTQYF. CDR3 coding DNA: TGTGCCAGCTCACCCGTCGATGGCACAGATACGCAGTATTTT.

The gene calls are TRBV10-3 and TRBJ2-7; D ambiguous. V was cut by 8 bases and J by 3 bases, with 20 bases left in between. There are 15 residues in the CDR3. CDR1 ENHRY and CDR2 SYGVKD come from the germline V gene. The CDR3 DNA follows: TGTGCCATCGGCGCTGTAAGCGCAGACAACTACGAGCAGTACTTC. This sequence encodes CAIGAVSADNYEQYF.

V gene TRBV4-2 combines with J gene TRBJ2-5, with TRBD2 matching 12 bases. CDR1 is LGHNA, CDR2 YNFKEQ, per germline. This CDR3 has 17 amino acids. V was pared by 1 base and J by 5 bases, with 8 bases of the junction left unmatched. CDR3 DNA sequence: TGTGCCAGCAGCCAAGGAGGGCTAGCGGGAGGGGTGGAGACCCAGTACTTC. Residues: CASSQGGLAGGVETQYF.

As concerns this clone: At the DNA level, this CDR3 is encoded by other sequences in the same sample as well. The chain uses TRBV7-2 and TRBJ2-7; D not certain. V dropped 5 bases and J dropped 0 bases, with 5 bases sitting between them. The CDR3 totals 12 residues. Germline lookup yields CDR1 SGHTA and CDR2 FQGNSA. The CDR3 here is CASSLTSYEQYF. The CDR3 DNA sequence: TGTGCCAGCAGCCTCACCTCCTACGAGCAGTACTTC. Based on the CDR3 plus reference TRBV7-2 and TRBJ2-7, the full variable domain is GAGVSQSPSNKVTEKGKDVELRCDPISGHTALYWYRQSLGQGLEFLIYFQGNSAPDKSGLPSDRFSAERTGGSVSTLTIQRTQQEDSAVYLCASSLTSYEQYFGPGTRLTVT.

The count of this clone is one. V and J are TRBV10-1 and TRBJ2-2; 8 nucleotides match TRBD1. With V trimmed by 3 bases and J by 6 bases, 6 bases remained unmatched. Germline V CDR1 and CDR2: WNHNN, SYGVQD (reference sequence). CDR3 size: 15 residues. The CDR3 region is CASSERTGFAGELFF. The CDR3 DNA reads as TGCGCCAGCAGTGAAAGGACAGGGTTTGCCGGGGAGCTGTTTTTT.

A remark on this clone: This specimen includes other DNA sequences encoding the same CDR3. V and J are TRBV9 and TRBJ1-2, with 8 bases lining up with TRBD1. The junction had 4 bases not matched to a gene; V was cut back by 0 bases and J by 3 bases. There are 15 residues in the CDR3. CDR1 and CDR2 (germline): SGDLS, YYNGEE. Here the CDR3 reads CASSVVPGGDYGYTF. Written as DNA, the CDR3 is TGTGCCAGCAGCGTAGTCCCAGGGGGCGACTATGGCTACACCTTC.

CDR3 nucleotide sequence: TGTGCCTGGACGCTCACTAGCGGGGCCGGGGAGCTGTTTTTT. It specifies CAWTLTSGAGELFF. This chain links TRBV30 with TRBJ2-2; 10 positions agree with TRBD2. Germline values: CDR1 GTSNPN, CDR2 SVGIG (reference sequence). J lost 6 bases, V lost 4 bases, and 5 bases had no gene match. The CDR3 runs to 14 residues.

The chain uses TRBV6-5 and TRBJ2-5; D possibly uses TRBD1 or TRBD2 (6 bases each). Germline V lookup: CDR1 MNHEY, CDR2 SVGAGI. V lost 2 bases and J 4 bases, leaving 11 bases between the germline ends. The CDR3 is 14 amino acids. The CDR3 is CASSYGRGRETQYF. CDR3 nucleotide sequence: TGTGCCAGCAGTTACGGCCGGGGGCGAGAGACCCAGTACTTC.

Points on this clone: Other nucleotide sequences from this sample produce the same CDR3. Here the CDR3 DNA reads TGTGCCAGCAGTTATTCGCGGGCGGGTCAGCCCCAGCATTTT. Amino acids: CASSYSRAGQPQHF. This chain connects TRBV6-5 to TRBJ1-5; D call uncertain. CDR1 is MNHEY and CDR2 is SVGAGI in the germline V gene. Trimming left V 3 bases short and J 6 bases short, with 12 bases between. The CDR3 consists of 14 residues.

This rearrangement joins TRBV5-6 to TRBJ2-5; 8 nucleotides match TRBD1. V dropped 2 bases and J dropped 5; count of bases not matched to a gene: 11. The germline V gene encodes CDR1 SGHDT and CDR2 YYEEEE. The CDR3 length is 16 residues. The CDR3: CASSFMSGTGGETQYF. In DNA form, the CDR3 reads TGTGCCAGCAGCTTTATGTCCGGGACAGGAGGTGAGACCCAGTACTTC.

The rearrangement links TRBV7-9 to TRBJ2-3, with D possibly TRBD1 on 6 matching bases. The CDR3 extends over 15 amino acids. V was shortened by 4 bases and J by 5 bases, with 16 bases between the two germline ends. CDR1 and CDR2 from the germline V gene are SEHNR and FQNEAQ (reference sequence). The CDR3 sequence is CASSYGWGPQDTQYF. The CDR3 region has the DNA TGTGCCAGCAGCTATGGGTGGGGGCCGCAAGATACGCAGTATTTT.

The V call is TRBV28, the J call TRBJ2-1, with D perhaps given as TRBD1 or TRBD2 (5 bases each). This CDR3 has 11 residues. Germline V gives CDR1 MDHEN, CDR2 SYDVKM. Trimming removed 2 bases at V and 12 bases at J, with 8 bases between. This chain's CDR3 is CASSLKRGQFF. DNA of the CDR3: TGTGCCAGCAGTTTAAAGAGGGGGCAGTTCTTC.

The gene calls are TRBV4-3 and TRBJ2-5, with TRBD1 as a possible D gene (6 bases). The end of the DNA is better explained by TRBJ2-7, so the J call may be wrong. The CDR3 runs to 16 residues. Germline CDR1 and CDR2: LGHNA and YSLEER. The CDR3 nucleotides are TGCGCCAGCAGCCAAGATTTTGGACAGACCCATTACGAGCAGTACTTC. This encodes CASSQDFGQTHYEQYF.